Shown below are 8 T cell receptor beta chains from a single sample sequenced in a study of cytomegalovirus exposure and HLA in healthy donors. The PCR contained 60 Vbeta and 13 Jbeta primers. Assay: immunoSEQ multiplex PCR; the TCRdb copy retains only in-frame clones and omits some. In the table there are fewer than 200,000 clones, roughly 79% of which are singletons. Sequenced input: PBMCs. Receptors originate from a woman aged 45-59 years in good health and CMV-seropositive.

V and J are TRBV4-1 and TRBJ2-5; TRBD2 matches at 7 bases. J was trimmed by 1 base and V by 2 bases; bases with no gene match: 7. The CDR3 spans 16 residues. CDR1 is MGHRA, CDR2 YSYEKL, per germline. This chain's CDR3 is CASSQLVGTTQETQYF. The CDR3 DNA sequence: TGCGCCAGCAGCCAATTGGTAGGGACTACCCAAGAGACCCAGTACTTC.

This clone was seen a few times. The J gene is TRBJ2-7, the V gene TRBV20-1; D unresolved. The germline CDR1 and CDR2 sequences are DFQATT and SNEGSKA (reference sequence). Trimming took 0 bases from V and 7 from J, leaving 7 bases between them. The CDR3 extends over 11 amino acids. The CDR3 bases are TGCAGTGCTAGAGATTCGAGAGAGCAGTACTTC. This encodes CSARDSREQYF.

V usage is TRBV10-1 and J usage is TRBJ2-7; D remains ambiguous. CDR3 length: 12 residues. The V gene's germline CDR1 is WNHNN and CDR2 SYGVQD (reference sequence). V was clipped by 2 bases and J by 0 bases, with 2 bases between them. The CDR3 region is CASSEHSYEQYF. The CDR3 DNA reads as TGCGCCAGCAGTGAGCACTCCTACGAGCAGTACTTC.

V is TRBV28 and J is TRBJ1-1; unclear D gene. CDR3 size: 14 residues. Per the germline V gene, CDR1 is MDHEN and CDR2 is SYDVKM. Trimming cost V 2 bases and J 4 bases, with 11 bases left between them. CDR3 region: CASSLGQRATEAFF. The CDR3 region has the DNA TGTGCCAGCAGTTTAGGGCAGAGGGCCACTGAAGCTTTCTTT.

This clone was counted only a few times. V and J are TRBV7-6 and TRBJ2-3, with 12 bases fitting TRBD1. Germline assignment: CDR1 SGHVS and CDR2 FNYEAQ. This CDR3 spans 15 amino acids. The V segment lost 5 bases and the J segment 4 bases; nucleotides outside the gene matches: 4. CDR3 coding DNA: TGTGCCAGCAGCCCGGGACAGGGGGCTTCAGATACGCAGTATTTT. As protein: CASSPGQGASDTQYF.

This clone has more than one count but fewer than ten. V usage is TRBV6-6 and J usage is TRBJ2-1; D perhaps matches TRBD2 (5 bases). Between the trimmed V and J ends, which lost 6 bases and 7 bases, there was a span of 10 bases. Germline-derived CDR1 and CDR2 are MNHNY and SVGAGI (reference sequence). The CDR3 is 12 residues long. Here the CDR3 reads CASSQPGNEQFF. The CDR3 DNA follows: TGTGCCAGCAGCCAGCCGGGGAATGAGCAGTTCTTC.

This clone was recorded once. The CDR3 DNA reads TGTGCCAGCAGCCCGTACAAGGTGGGACTGCTCCACTTT. This gives the protein CASSPYKVGLLHF. This chain connects TRBV7-2 to TRBJ1-6, with D possibly matching TRBD1 (5 bases). Germline lookup yields CDR1 SGHTA and CDR2 FQGNSA. This CDR3 contains 13 residues. V lost 5 bases to trimming and J lost 16 bases, with 18 bases between them.

This clone was recorded only once. The chain links TRBV11-2 to TRBJ1-3; TRBD1 matches at 7 bases. The CDR3 has 16 amino acids. Germline-derived CDR1 and CDR2 are SGHAT and FQNNGV. The V and J ends lost 2 bases and 4 bases, in that order; junction bases with no gene match: 8. The CDR3 region has the DNA TGTGCCAGCAGCTTAAACAGGGGCGGTTCGGGAAACACCATATATTTT. It specifies CASSLNRGGSGNTIYF.